This section outlines one T cell receptor beta chain sequence together with its context. It has no known antigen specificity. Base qualities are not recorded, but no much larger clone differs from it by a single base. The record originates from a study of shared clonotypes between healthy human individuals (dated by TCRdb to 2018 to 2021). Study-level background: Two women and three men aged 18 to 49 years were included in the cohort. Blood TCR repertoires of four to six healthy adults were deeply sequenced to estimate repertoire size and the extent of clonotype sharing between individuals. Libraries were prepared and TCR repertoires were sequenced by different laboratories using diverse techniques, in order to increase sequencing depth and limit assay-specific biases. For each donor, CD4 naive and CD4 memory were each run on three plates, CD8 naive on two plates, and CD8 memory on one plate. Leukapheresis yielded between about 0.8 and 8.9 billion PBMCs per donor. Study-wide findings and limitations: Sharing across several donors was observed for about 4.8% of naive CD4, less than 4% of naive CD8, 2.3% of memory CD4, and about 0.4% of memory CD8 clonotypes. Naive subsets generally had larger estimated clonotype richness than memory subsets. The small number of donors limited the genetic and exposure-history diversity represented. Based on pairwise subsampling, the degree of clonotype sharing among donors was expected to be affected by sequencing depth. Compared with non-shared clonotypes, clonotypes shared by all four sorted-subset donors had higher generation probabilities. Incomplete sequencing was indicated by rarefaction of sorted-subset datasets, despite the large sequencing depth. Sampling was limited to blood, and TCR repertoires in tissue likely differ from TCR repertoires in blood.

V and J are truncated by 5 bases and 0 bases respectively, leaving an intervening sequence of 11 bases. The CDR3 has 14 amino acids, counting the end cysteine and phenylalanine. Of all the DNA, just the CDR3 is kept, 42 bases in frame from base 1. The germline V gene specifies SGHNT as CDR1 and YENEEA as CDR2. TCR CDR3 regions were amplified from genomic DNA by multiplex PCR using the deep immunoSEQ assay. Extracted genomic DNA from each cell subset was distributed evenly across all wells of several immunoSEQ 96-well plates, and each plate was treated as a replicate. For sorted subsets, 200 to 250 ng of genomic DNA, equivalent to some 33,000 T cell genomes, went into each replicate PCR. The purified libraries were quantified using a Qubit 3.0 fluorometer, sized with a Bioanalyzer 2100, and then quantified again using the KAPA Library Quantification kit. Every immunoSEQ 96-well plate was sequenced on a separate single-read 150-cycle Illumina NextSeq 550 flow cell. As for the original processing: The immunoSEQ output contained only junctional sequences without quality scores, so filtering could not match that applied to full-length reads. Sequences were annotated with PyIR, a Python wrapper for IgBLAST v1.9, using IMGT germline references to assign V/J genes and CDR3. Any read was removed if the V/J assignment was weak (E-value above 1e-6), the CDR3 was missing, or the read contained stop codons, out-of-frame junctions, or ambiguous translated residues. V3J clonotypes were defined as sequences sharing an identical inferred V gene, J gene, and CDR3 amino acid sequence. The percentage overlap between two repertoires was calculated by dividing the number of shared unique clonotypes by the size of the smaller repertoire. RTK rarefaction, the Chao1 estimator, and Recon v2.1 estimates of unobserved clonotypes were used to assess repertoire richness. OLGA was used to compute generation probabilities for all TCRbeta clonotypes that the gDNA method yielded from several donors. Here the immuneACCESS table is served through TCRdb, limited to in-frame sequences with V and J called. Missing clones are a known gap in these copies; in checked studies unresolved V genes cover under half, and the rest lacks a known reason. Clone size and the V and J calls come from that table; the DNA yielded D and trimming. The sample profile shows 2.3 million or so clones; approximately 95% of them were found once. About 0.37% of the sample is taken by the ten largest.

The donors were healthy, HIV-negative adults with no recently reported acute infections or vaccinations. All donors were Caucasian adults living in Nashville, Tennessee, USA. CD4+ T cells were enriched by magnetic negative selection, after which naive cells were positively selected on CD45RA and the negative fraction was taken as the memory subset. After blood collection by leukapheresis, PBMCs were isolated using Ficoll-Histopaque density gradient centrifugation and then cryopreserved in the vapor phase of liquid nitrogen. Purity and quantity of every magnetically sorted T cell population were checked by analytical flow cytometry. Each sorted fraction had its genomic DNA isolated and then quantified by UV absorbance on a Nanodrop 2000c.

This TCR came from a man in his late teens or twenties in good health. Some clones in this sample may be carry-over from other donors' samples. Sequencing used naive CD4+ T cells from PBMCs. The cell subset or site label corresponds to: CD45RA+ positively selected. The chain was built from TRBV11-3 and TRBJ2-7, and possibly TRBD1, on 5 matching bases. The DNA sequence follows: TGTGCCAGCAGCCCGGACACGACCTCCTACGAGCAGTACTTC. Its translation reads: CASSPDTTSYEQYF.